This TCR beta chain was sequenced during a study of CD8 T cells in Susac syndrome. CD8+ and CD4+ T cells circulating in blood were sequenced for TCR beta. The multiple sclerosis control group comprised treatment-naive patients with stable or active relapsing-remitting disease. Negative isolation was used for CD8+ and CD4+ T cells, and FACS enrichment was applied to TEMRA cells. Trimming stripped 0 bases from V and 5 bases from J, with 9 bases between. The CDR3 has 13 residues. Germline CDR1 SGHRS, CDR2 YFSETQ. RNA in amounts of roughly 0.5 to 1 ug was reverse transcribed with random hexamers. With immunoSEQ multiplex PCR, TCR beta CDR3 was amplified across 54 Vbeta and 13 Jbeta. TCRdb re-derived calls from the immunoSEQ multiplex PCR reads in MiXCR, one entry per CDR3 protein. The repertoire has some 300,000 distinct CDR3 sequences, approximately 90% of them found once; the top ten carry 0.18%.

The gene calls are TRBV5-1 and TRBJ2-7, with D perhaps given as TRBD1 or TRBD2 (5 bases each). This receptor was obtained from a human donor with multiple sclerosis. Sequencing was done on a sample of CD8+ T cells from PBMCs. CDR3 amino acids: CASSLAGAHEQYF. The CDR3 DNA reads as TGCGCCAGCAGCTTGGCCGGGGCCCACGAGCAGTACTTC.